The clone carrying this TCR beta chain was seen ten or more times. TCRdb re-clonotyped the PCR reads through MiXCR. The sample yields approximately 12,000 clones, 32% seen once. There were no patients who had received any treatment before thyroid surgery. The sample originates from a study of metastatic and nonmetastatic thyroid tumors. Background on the study: Where malignant and benign thyroid patients were concerned, repertoires were compared across blood and tumor or nodule tissue.

Between the trimmed V and J ends, which lost 5 bases and 6 bases, there was a span of 14 bases. CDR1 and CDR2 (germline): SEHNR, FQNEAQ (reference sequence). The CDR3 consists of 14 residues. The receptor comes from a female donor with papillary thyroid cancer or a benign thyroid nodule (not recorded which). Some clones in this sample may be carry-over from other donors' samples. The sample was tumor tissue. The chain has TRBV7-9 and TRBJ2-1, with D perhaps matching TRBD1 or TRBD2 (5 bases each). The CDR3 loop reads CASSQSGTTNEQFF. The CDR3 nucleotides read TGTGCCAGCAGCCAATCCGGGACCACCAATGAGCAGTTCTTC. The full variable domain, rest sourced from reference TRBV7-9 and TRBJ2-1, is DTGVSQNPRHKITKRGQNVTFRCDPISEHNRLYWYRQTLGQGPEFLTYFQNEAQLEKSRLLSDRFSAERPKGSFSTLEIQRTEQGDSAMYLCASSQSGTTNEQFFGPGTRLTVL.